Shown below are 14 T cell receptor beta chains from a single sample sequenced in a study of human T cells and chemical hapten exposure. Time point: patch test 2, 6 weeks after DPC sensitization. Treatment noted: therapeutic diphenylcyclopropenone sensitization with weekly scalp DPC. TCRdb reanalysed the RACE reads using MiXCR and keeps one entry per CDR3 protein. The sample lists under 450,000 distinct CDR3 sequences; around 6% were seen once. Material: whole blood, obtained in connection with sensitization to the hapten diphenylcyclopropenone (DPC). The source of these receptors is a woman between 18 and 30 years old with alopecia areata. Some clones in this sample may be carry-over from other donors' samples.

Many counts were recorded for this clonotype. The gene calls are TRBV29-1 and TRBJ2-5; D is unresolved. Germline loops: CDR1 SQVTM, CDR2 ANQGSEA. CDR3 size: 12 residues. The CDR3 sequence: CAVSVLMETQYF. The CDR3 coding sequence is TGCGCCGTTAGTGTCTTAATGGAGACCCAGTACTTC.

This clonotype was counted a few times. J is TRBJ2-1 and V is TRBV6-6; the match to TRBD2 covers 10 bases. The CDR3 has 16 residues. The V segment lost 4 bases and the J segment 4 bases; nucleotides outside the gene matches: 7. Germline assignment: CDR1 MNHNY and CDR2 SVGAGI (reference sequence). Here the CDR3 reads CASSSPTSGAYNEQFF. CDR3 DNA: TGTGCCAGCAGTTCCCCCACTAGCGGGGCGTACAATGAGCAGTTCTTC.

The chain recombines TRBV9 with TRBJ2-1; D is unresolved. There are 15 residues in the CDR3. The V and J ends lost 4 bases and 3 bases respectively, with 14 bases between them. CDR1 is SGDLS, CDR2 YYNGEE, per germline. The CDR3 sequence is CASSPGQILYNEQFF. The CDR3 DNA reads TGTGCCAGCAGCCCCGGGCAGATCCTCTACAATGAGCAGTTCTTC.

The CDR3 reads CASRTRDSLTDTQYF. Here the CDR3 DNA reads TGTGCCAGCAGAACAAGGGACAGTCTCACAGATACGCAGTATTTT. The genes are TRBV6-2 or TRBV6-3 and TRBJ2-3, with 7 bases aligning to TRBD1. The CDR3 consists of 15 residues. The junction had 8 bases not matched to a gene; V was cut back by 6 bases and J by 2 bases. CDR1 is MNHEY, CDR2 SVGEGT, per germline.

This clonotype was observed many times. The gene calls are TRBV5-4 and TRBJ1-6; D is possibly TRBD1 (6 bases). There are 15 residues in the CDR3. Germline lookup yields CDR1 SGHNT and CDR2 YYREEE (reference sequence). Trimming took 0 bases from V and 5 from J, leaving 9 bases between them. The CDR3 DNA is TGTGCCAGCAGCTTGGCCGCAGGGGATAATTCACCCCTCCACTTT. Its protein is CASSLAAGDNSPLHF.

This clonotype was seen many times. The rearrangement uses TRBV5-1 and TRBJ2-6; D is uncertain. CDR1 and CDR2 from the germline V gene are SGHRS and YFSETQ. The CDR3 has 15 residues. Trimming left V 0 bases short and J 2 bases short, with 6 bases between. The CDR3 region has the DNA TGCGCCAGCAGCTTGGGCAACACTGGGGCCAACGTCCTGACTTTC. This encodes CASSLGNTGANVLTF.

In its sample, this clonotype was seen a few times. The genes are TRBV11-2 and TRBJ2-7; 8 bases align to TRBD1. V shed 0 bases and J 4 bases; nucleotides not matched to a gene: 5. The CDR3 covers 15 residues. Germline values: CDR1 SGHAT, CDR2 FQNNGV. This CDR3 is CASSLDPGGLYEQYF. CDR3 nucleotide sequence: TGTGCCAGCAGCTTAGACCCAGGGGGCCTATACGAGCAGTACTTC.

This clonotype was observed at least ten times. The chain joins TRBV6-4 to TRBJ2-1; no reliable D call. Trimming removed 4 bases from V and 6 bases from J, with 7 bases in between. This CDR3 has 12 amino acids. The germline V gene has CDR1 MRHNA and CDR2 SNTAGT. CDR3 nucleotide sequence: TGTGCCAGCAGTGCCGACACCAATGAGCAGTTCTTC. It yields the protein CASSADTNEQFF.

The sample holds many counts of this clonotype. CDR3 coding DNA: TGTGCCAGCAGAAACGGAAATTCGAACACTGAAGCTTTCTTT. Translation: CASRNGNSNTEAFF. V gene TRBV3-1 combines with J gene TRBJ1-1; D remains ambiguous. This CDR3 spans 14 amino acids. V gave up 6 bases and J gave up 1 base, with 12 bases separating them. Germline lookup yields CDR1 LGHDT and CDR2 YNNKEL (reference sequence).

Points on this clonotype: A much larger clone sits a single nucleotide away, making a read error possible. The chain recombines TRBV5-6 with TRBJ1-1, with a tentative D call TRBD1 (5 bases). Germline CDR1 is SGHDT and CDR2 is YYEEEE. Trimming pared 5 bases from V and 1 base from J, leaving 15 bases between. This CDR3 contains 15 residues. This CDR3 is CASSSLGRENTEAFF. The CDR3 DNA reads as TGTGCCAGCAGTTCATTGGGACGGGAGAACACTGAAGCTTTCTTT.

For the CDR3, the DNA is TGTGCCAGCAGGCGGAACCAGCTCTCACTTCAGGAGACCCAGTACTTC. Amino acids: CASRRNQLSLQETQYF. V is TRBV7-9 and J is TRBJ2-5, with unresolved D. This CDR3 contains 16 residues. Germline V gives CDR1 SEHNR, CDR2 FQNEAQ (reference sequence). The ends were cut back, 6 bases at V and 5 bases at J, with 22 bases in the middle. Drawing the rest from reference TRBV7-9 and TRBJ2-5, the complete variable domain is DTGVSQNPRHKITKRGQNVTFRCDPISEHNRLYWYRQTLGQGPEFLTYFQNEAQLEKSRLLSDRFSAERPKGSFSTLEIQRTEQGDSAMYLCASRRNQLSLQETQYFGPGTRLLVL.

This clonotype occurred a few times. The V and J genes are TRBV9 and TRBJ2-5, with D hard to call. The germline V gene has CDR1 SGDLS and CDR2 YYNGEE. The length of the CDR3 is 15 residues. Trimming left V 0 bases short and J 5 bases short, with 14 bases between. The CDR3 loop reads CASSVAGRSPETQYF. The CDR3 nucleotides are TGTGCCAGCAGCGTAGCCGGACGGTCCCCGGAGACCCAGTACTTC.

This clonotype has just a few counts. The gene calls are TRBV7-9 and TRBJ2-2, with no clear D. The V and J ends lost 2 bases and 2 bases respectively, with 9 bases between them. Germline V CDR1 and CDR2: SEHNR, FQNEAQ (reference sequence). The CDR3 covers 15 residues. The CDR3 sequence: CASSLPGINTGELFF. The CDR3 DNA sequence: TGTGCCAGCAGCTTACCCGGTATTAACACCGGGGAGCTGTTTTTT.

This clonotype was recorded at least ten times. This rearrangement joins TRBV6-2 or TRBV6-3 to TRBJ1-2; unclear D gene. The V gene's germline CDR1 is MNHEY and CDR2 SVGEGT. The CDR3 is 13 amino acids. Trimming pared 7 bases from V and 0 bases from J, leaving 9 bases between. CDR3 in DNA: TGTGCCAGCATGAGAGCCGCTAACTATGGCTACACCTTC. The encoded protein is CASMRAANYGYTF.